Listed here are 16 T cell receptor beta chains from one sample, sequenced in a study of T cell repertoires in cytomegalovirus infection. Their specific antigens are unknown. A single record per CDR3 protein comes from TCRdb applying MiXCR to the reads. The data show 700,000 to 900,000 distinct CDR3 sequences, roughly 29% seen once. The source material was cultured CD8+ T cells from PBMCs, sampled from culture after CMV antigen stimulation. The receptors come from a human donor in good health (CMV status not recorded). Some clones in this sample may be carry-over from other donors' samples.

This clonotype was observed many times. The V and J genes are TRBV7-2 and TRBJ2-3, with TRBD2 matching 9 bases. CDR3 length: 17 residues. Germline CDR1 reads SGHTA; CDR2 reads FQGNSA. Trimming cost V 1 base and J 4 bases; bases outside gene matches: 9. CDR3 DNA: TGTGCCAGCAGCTTAGGTGGAGCGGGGGGCCCGCCAGATACGCAGTATTTT. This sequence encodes CASSLGGAGGPPDTQYF.

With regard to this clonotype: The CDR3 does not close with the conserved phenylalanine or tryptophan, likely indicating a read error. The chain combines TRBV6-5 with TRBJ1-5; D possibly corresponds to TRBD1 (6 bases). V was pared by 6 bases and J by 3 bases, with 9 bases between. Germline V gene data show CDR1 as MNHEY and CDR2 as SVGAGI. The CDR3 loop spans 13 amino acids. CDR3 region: CASSGTYNQPQHS. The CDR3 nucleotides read TGTGCCAGCAGCGGGACATACAATCAGCCCCAGCATTCT.

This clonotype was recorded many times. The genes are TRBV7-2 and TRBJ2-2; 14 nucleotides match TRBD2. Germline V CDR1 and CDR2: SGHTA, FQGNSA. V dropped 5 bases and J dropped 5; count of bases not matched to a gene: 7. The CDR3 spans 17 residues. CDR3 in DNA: TGTGCCAGCAGCCTGCGACTAGCGGGGGGGCCGACCGGGGAGCTGTTTTTT. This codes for CASSLRLAGGPTGELFF.

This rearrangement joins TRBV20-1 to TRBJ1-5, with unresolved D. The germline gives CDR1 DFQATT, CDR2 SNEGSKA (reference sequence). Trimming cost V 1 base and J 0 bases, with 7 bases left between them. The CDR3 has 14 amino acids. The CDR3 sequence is CSARGDYSNQPQHF. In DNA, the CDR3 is TGCAGTGCTAGAGGAGACTATAGCAATCAGCCCCAGCATTTT.

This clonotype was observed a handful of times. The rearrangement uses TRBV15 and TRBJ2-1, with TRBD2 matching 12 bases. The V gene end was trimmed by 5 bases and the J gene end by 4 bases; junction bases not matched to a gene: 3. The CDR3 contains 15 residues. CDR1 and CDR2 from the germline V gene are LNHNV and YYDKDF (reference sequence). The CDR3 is CATSYTSGGYNEQFF. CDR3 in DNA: TGTGCCACCAGCTATACTAGCGGGGGGTACAATGAGCAGTTCTTC.

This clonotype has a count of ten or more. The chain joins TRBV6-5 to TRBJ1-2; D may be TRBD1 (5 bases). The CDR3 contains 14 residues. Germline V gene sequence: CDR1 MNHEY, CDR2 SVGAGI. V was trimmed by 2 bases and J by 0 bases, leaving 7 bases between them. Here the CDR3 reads CASSYMGANYGYTF. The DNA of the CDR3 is TGTGCCAGCAGTTACATGGGGGCTAACTATGGCTACACCTTC.

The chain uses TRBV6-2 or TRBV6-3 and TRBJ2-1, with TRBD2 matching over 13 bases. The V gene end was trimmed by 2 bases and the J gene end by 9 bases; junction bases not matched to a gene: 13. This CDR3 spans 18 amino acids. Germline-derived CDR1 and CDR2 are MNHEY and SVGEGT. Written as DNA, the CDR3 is TGTGCCAGCAGTTACGGACTAGCGGGGGCTTCTAGTAGTAGTGAGCAGTTCTTC. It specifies CASSYGLAGASSSSEQFF.

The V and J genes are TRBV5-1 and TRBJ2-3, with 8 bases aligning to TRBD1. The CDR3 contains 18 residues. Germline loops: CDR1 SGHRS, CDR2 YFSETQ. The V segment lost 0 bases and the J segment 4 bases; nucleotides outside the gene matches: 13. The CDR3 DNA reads TGCGCCAGCAGCTTGGTGGTTCCAGGCGGCAGGGGGCCAGATACGCAGTATTTT. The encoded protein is CASSLVVPGGRGPDTQYF.

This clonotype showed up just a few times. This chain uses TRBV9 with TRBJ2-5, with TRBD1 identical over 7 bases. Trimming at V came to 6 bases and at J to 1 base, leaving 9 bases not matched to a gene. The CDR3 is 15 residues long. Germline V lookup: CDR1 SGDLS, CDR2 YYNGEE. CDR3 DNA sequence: TGTGCCAGCACCTTTAGGGGGCAGGGCCAAGAGACCCAGTACTTC. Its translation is CASTFRGQGQETQYF. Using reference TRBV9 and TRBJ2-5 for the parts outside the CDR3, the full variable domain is DSGVTQTPKHLITATGQRVTLRCSPRSGDLSVYWYQQSLDQGLQFLIQYYNGEERAKGNILERFSAQQFPDLHSELNLSSLELGDSALYFCASTFRGQGQETQYFGPGTRLLVL.

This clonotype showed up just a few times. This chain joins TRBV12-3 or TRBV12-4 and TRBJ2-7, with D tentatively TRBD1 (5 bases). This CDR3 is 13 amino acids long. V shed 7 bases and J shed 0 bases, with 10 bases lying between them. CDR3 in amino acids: CASTPDNSYEQYF. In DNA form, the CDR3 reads TGTGCCAGCACCCCGGACAACTCCTACGAGCAGTACTTC.

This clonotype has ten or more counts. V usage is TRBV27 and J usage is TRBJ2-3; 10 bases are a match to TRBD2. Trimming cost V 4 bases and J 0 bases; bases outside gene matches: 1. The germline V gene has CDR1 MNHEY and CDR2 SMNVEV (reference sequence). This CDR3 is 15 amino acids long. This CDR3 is CASSSLAGSTDTQYF. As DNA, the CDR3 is TGTGCCAGCAGTTCACTAGCGGGGAGCACAGATACGCAGTATTTT.

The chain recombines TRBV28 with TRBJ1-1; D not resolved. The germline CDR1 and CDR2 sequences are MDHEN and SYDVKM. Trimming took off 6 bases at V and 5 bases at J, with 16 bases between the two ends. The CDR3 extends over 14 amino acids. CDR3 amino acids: CASSHGWGDTEAFF. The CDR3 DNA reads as TGTGCCAGCAGCCACGGGTGGGGAGATACTGAAGCTTTCTTT.

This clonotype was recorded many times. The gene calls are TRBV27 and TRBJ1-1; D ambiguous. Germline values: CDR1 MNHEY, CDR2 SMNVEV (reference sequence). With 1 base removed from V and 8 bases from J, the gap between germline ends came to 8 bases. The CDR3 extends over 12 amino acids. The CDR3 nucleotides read TGTGCCAGCAGTTTATTGGGAAAGGAAGCTTTCTTT. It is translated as CASSLLGKEAFF.

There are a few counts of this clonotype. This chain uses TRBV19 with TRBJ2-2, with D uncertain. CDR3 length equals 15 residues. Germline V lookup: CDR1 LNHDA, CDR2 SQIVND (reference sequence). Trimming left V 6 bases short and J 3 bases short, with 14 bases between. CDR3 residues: CASSEGIDHTGELFF. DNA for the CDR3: TGTGCCAGTAGCGAAGGGATAGACCACACCGGGGAGCTGTTTTTT.

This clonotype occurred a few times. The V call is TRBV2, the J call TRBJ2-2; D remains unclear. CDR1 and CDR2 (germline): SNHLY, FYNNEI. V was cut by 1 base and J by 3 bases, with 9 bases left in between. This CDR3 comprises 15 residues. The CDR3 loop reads CASSEDPAYTGELFF. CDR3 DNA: TGTGCCAGCAGTGAAGACCCTGCTTACACCGGGGAGCTGTTTTTT.

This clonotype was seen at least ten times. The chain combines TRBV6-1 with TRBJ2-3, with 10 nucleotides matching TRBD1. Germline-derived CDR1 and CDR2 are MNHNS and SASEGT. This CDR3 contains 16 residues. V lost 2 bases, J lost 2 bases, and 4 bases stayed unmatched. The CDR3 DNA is TGTGCCAGCAGTGAATGGACAGGGGGTTCCACAGATACGCAGTATTTT. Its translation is CASSEWTGGSTDTQYF.